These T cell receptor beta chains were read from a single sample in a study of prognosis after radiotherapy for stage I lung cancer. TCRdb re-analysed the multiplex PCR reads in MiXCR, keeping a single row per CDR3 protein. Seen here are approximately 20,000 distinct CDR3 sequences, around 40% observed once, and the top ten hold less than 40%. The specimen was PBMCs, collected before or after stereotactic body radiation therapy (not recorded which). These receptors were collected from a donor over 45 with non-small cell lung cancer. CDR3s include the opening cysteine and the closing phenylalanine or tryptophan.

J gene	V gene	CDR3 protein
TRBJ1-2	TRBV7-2	CASSLDRIYGYTF
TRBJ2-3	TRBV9	CASSATPADTQYF
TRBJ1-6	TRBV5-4	CASSLAGEGLPLHF
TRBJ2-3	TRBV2	CASSQCGTSWRAGTQYF
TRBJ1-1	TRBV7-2	CASSLGEAGRTAFF
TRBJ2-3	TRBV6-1	CASSYFDQVDWDTQYF
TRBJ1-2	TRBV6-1	CASSRDRAYGYTF
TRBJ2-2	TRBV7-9	CASSSRGTGELFF
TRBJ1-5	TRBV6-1	CATRTGYQPQHF
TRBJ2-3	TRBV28	CASSFLAGTDTQYF
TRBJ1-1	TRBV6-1	CASSFTTGTANTEAFF
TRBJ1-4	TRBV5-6	CASSLSGGPNEKLFF
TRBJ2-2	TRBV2	CSTQRGGGWTGELFF
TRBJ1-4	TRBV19	CASSNRYPPGELFF
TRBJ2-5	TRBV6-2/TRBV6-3	CASGSLSVQETQYF
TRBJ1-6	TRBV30	CASAPGQNSPLHF
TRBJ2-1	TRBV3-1	CASSHLDNEQFF
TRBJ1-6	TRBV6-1	CAIRSQRNSPLHF
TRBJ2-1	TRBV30	CAWRRGVHNEQFF
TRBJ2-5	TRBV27	CSSSARFQETHYF
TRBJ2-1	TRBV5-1	CASRQGRGSYNEQFF
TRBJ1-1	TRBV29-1	CSVESGPMNTEAFF
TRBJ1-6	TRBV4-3	CPSSQDTVPATPLHF
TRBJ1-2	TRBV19	CASTPGAANYGYTF